These T cell receptor beta chains were read from a single sample in a study of immune evolution from preneoplasia to lung adenocarcinoma. TCRdb's copy holds only in-frame clones and misses some; the assay was immunoSEQ multiplex PCR. The repertoire holds some 3,700 clones, with 82% as singletons. Sequenced: FFPE invasive lung adenocarcinoma tissue. These receptors were obtained from a person aged 70 to 79 with invasive lung adenocarcinoma. The CDR3 runs from the conserved cysteine through the conserved F or W. The D gene is left open where the match is weak.

v_gene	d_gene	j_gene	CDR3aa	CDR3nt
TRBV5-1	.	TRBJ2-3	CASSFIPTDTQYF	TGCGCCAGCAGCTTCATTCCCACAGATACGCAGTATTTT
TRBV6-1	.	TRBJ1-2	CASIEDVFQGGYTF	TGTGCCAGCATCGAAGACGTCTTCCAAGGAGGCTACACCTTC
TRBV7-3	.	TRBJ2-2	CASSALTGELFF	TGTGCCAGCAGCGCCCTCACCGGGGAGCTGTTTTTT
TRBV7-9	.	TRBJ1-3	CASTRQGNIIYF	TGTGCCAGCACCCGACAAGGAAACATCATATATTTT
TRBV9	.	TRBJ1-3	CASSVASPQAGNTIYF	TGTGCCAGCAGCGTAGCTAGTCCCCAAGCTGGAAACACCATATATTTT
TRBV10-2	TRBD2	TRBJ2-2	CASRDSGMGTGELFF	TGCGCCAGCAGAGATAGCGGGATGGGCACCGGGGAGCTGTTTTTT
TRBV6-1	.	TRBJ2-7	CASSVGEPYEQYF	TGTGCCAGCAGTGTGGGGGAGCCCTACGAGCAGTACTTC
TRBV28	TRBD1	TRBJ2-1	CASSKRQGRNNEQFF	TGTGCCAGCAGCAAACGACAGGGGAGGAACAATGAGCAGTTCTTC
TRBV9	.	TRBJ1-4	CASSVATGYNEKLFF	TGTGCCAGCAGCGTAGCTACAGGGTATAATGAAAAACTGTTTTTT
TRBV30	.	TRBJ2-5	CAWMLGETQYF	TGTGCCTGGATGCTCGGAGAGACCCAGTACTTC
TRBV28	.	TRBJ1-3	CASSRGSGNTIYF	TGTGCCAGCAGCCGGGGCTCTGGAAACACCATATATTTT
TRBV7-9	.	TRBJ2-7	CASSLGGTLSYEQYF	TGTGCCAGCAGCTTAGGTGGGACCCTCTCCTACGAGCAGTACTTC
TRBV7-9	.	TRBJ1-4	CASSLDRTNEKLFF	TGTGCCAGCAGCTTAGACAGGACTAATGAAAAACTGTTTTTT
TRBV7-9	.	TRBJ2-2	CASSHDGVGTGELFF	TGTGCCAGCAGCCATGACGGGGTGGGGACCGGGGAGCTGTTTTTT
TRBV7-6	TRBD2	TRBJ2-3	CASSLLAGGLTDTQYF	TGTGCCAGCAGCTTACTAGCGGGAGGCCTCACAGATACGCAGTATTTT
TRBV7-8	.	TRBJ2-7	CASSLARVSYEQYF	TGTGCCAGCAGCTTAGCCAGGGTGTCCTACGAGCAGTACTTC
TRBV5-6	TRBD1	TRBJ2-2	CASSLSDRGFRTGELFF	TGTGCCAGCAGCTTGTCGGACAGGGGGTTTCGTACCGGGGAGCTGTTTTTT
TRBV27	.	TRBJ1-1	CASSLYGGANLNTEAFF	TGTGCCAGCAGTTTATATGGGGGAGCTAATTTGAACACTGAAGCTTTCTTT